This T cell receptor beta chain was obtained from a study of T cells in Graves' hyperthyroidism and ophthalmopathy. Study conclusions and caveats: A model using 13 V-J features told ophthalmopathy apart from stable hyperthyroidism.

The germline gives CDR1 SNHLY, CDR2 FYNNEI. This CDR3 region has 15 residues. As concerns this clonotype: Its antigen is as yet unknown. An end of the junction differs from the germline gene, which may be a read error.

Amplification yielded TCR beta CDR3 regions, with RNA transcripts as the source. First-round RT-PCR targeting the TCR CDR3 was performed with the HTBI primer set. From the multiplex PCR reads, TCRdb called clonotypes with MiXCR, one entry per CDR3 protein. The repertoire holds around 340,000 distinct CDR3 sequences, about a sixth seen once, with around 16% in the top ten. The receptor's source is a woman aged 40 to 50 with Graves' ophthalmopathy. The chain recombines TRBV2 with TRBJ1-1, with D possibly matching TRBD1 (5 bases). Input material: blood. For the CDR3, the DNA is TGTGCCAGCAGCGAGTTTTTGGGGGACGGGACTGAAGCTCTCTTT. It encodes CASSEFLGDGTEALF.